One and the same sample provided the 20 T cell receptor beta chains below, sequenced in a study of blood T cell repertoires in COVID-19. The method was immunoSEQ multiplex PCR; TCRdb's version includes in-frame clones alone and lacks a portion of them. The sample consists of 150,000 or so clones, 90% to 95% of them appearing once. The sequenced material came from peripheral blood. Receptors were obtained from a woman aged 50 to 60 with acute or convalescent COVID-19.

The chain couples TRBV19 to TRBJ1-5, with D possibly TRBD1 on 5 matching bases. This CDR3 comprises 13 residues. V lost 4 bases, J lost 7 bases, and 11 bases lay in between. Germline CDR1 is LNHDA and CDR2 is SQIVND (reference sequence). CDR3 bases: TGTGCCAGTAGTAAGGAACGGGGGCAGCCCCAGCATTTT. It specifies CASSKERGQPQHF.

This clone was found once. The rearrangement joins TRBV12-3 or TRBV12-4 to TRBJ1-1; tentative D call: TRBD1 (5 bases). The CDR3 totals 13 residues. The V end lost 5 bases, the J end lost 4 bases, and 11 bases lay between the germline ends. DNA for the CDR3: TGTGCCAGCAGTGCCGGACACCTCACTGAAGCTTTCTTT. Its translation is CASSAGHLTEAFF.

The J gene is TRBJ2-2, the V gene TRBV5-6; possibly TRBD2 for D (6 bases). This CDR3 has 15 residues. V lost 0 bases and J 3 bases, leaving 9 bases between the germline ends. Germline CDR1 is SGHDT and CDR2 is YYEEEE. The CDR3 loop is CASSLDRGYTGELFF. CDR3 nucleotides: TGTGCCAGCAGCTTGGATCGGGGGTACACCGGGGAGCTGTTTTTT.

The V gene is TRBV6-5, the J gene TRBJ2-7; 9 nucleotides match TRBD1. This CDR3 spans 15 amino acids. V dropped 6 bases and J dropped 2; count of bases not matched to a gene: 8. Germline loops: CDR1 MNHEY, CDR2 SVGAGI. The CDR3 loop reads CASSRPGQGTYEQYF. CDR3 coding DNA: TGTGCCAGCAGCCGACCGGGACAGGGCACCTACGAGCAGTACTTC.

The table lists this clone with a count of one. The gene calls are TRBV9 and TRBJ2-3; 12 bases agree with TRBD1. V lost 3 bases, J lost 2 bases, and 1 base stayed unmatched. This CDR3 has 15 residues. CDR1 and CDR2 (germline): SGDLS, YYNGEE. Here the CDR3 DNA reads TGTGCCAGCAGCGGGGGACAGGGGGCCACAGATACGCAGTATTTT. Translating it yields CASSGGQGATDTQYF.

V and J are TRBV4-1 and TRBJ1-3; D call uncertain. Germline V gene lookup returns CDR1 MGHRA and CDR2 YSYEKL. The V end was cut by 0 bases, the J end by 5 bases, with 8 bases between. The CDR3 runs to 14 residues. For the CDR3, the DNA is TGCGCCAGCAGCCAAGATCCGGGGAGAAACACCATATATTTT. As protein: CASSQDPGRNTIYF.

The CDR3 DNA sequence: TGCGCCAGCAGCTTCCTCTCCCTAGGGGACACTGAAGCTTTCTTT. Translation gives CASSFLSLGDTEAFF. The chain combines TRBV5-1 with TRBJ1-1, with a possible D match to TRBD1 (5 bases). This CDR3 has 15 amino acids. The V gene's germline CDR1 is SGHRS and CDR2 YFSETQ. V was shortened by 2 bases and J by 3 bases, with 14 bases between the two germline ends.

The V call is TRBV6-5, the J call TRBJ1-2, with TRBD1 matching 10 bases. The junction had 4 bases not matched to a gene; V was cut back by 3 bases and J by 6 bases. Germline V CDR1 and CDR2: MNHEY, SVGAGI. The CDR3 contains 14 residues. The CDR3 here is CASSYWTGGDGYTF. The DNA of the CDR3 is TGTGCCAGCAGTTATTGGACAGGGGGAGATGGCTACACCTTC.

The rearrangement links TRBV3-1 (or the pseudogene TRBV3-2) to TRBJ2-3; D possibly corresponds to TRBD2 (6 bases). The germline V gene encodes CDR1 LGHDT and CDR2 YNNKEL (reference sequence). The CDR3 consists of 13 residues. Trimming took off 2 bases at V and 4 bases at J, with 7 bases between the two ends. As DNA, the CDR3 is TGTGCCAGCAGCCAACGACTAGCAGATACGCAGTATTTT. Translation: CASSQRLADTQYF.

The chain has TRBV11-2 and TRBJ1-3; weak D call: TRBD1 (5 bases). Germline-derived CDR1 and CDR2 are SGHAT and FQNNGV. The CDR3 length is 16 residues. V was pared by 2 bases and J by 0 bases, with 11 bases between. CDR3 DNA sequence: TGTGCCAGCAGCTTAATGCAGGGCAGCTCTGGAAACACCATATATTTT. Its translation: CASSLMQGSSGNTIYF. The variable domain in full, completed from reference TRBV11-2 and TRBJ1-3, reads EAGVAQSPRYKIIEKRQSVAFWCNPISGHATLYWYQQILGQGPKLLIQFQNNGVVDDSQLPKDRFSAERLKGVDSTLKIQPAKLEDSAVYLCASSLMQGSSGNTIYFGEGSWLTVV.

V and J are TRBV29-1 and TRBJ1-2; possible D gene TRBD1, 5 bases. CDR1 and CDR2 (germline): SQVTM, ANQGSEA. V was shortened by 2 bases and J by 4 bases, with 11 bases between the two germline ends. The CDR3 totals 13 residues. The CDR3 sequence is CSVERDSSYGYTF. In DNA form, the CDR3 reads TGCAGCGTTGAACGAGACAGCTCCTATGGCTACACCTTC.

The chain uses TRBV28 and TRBJ1-1, with no clear D. Looked up from germline, CDR1 is MDHEN and CDR2 is SYDVKM. V was trimmed by 0 bases and J by 5 bases, leaving 13 bases between them. CDR3 length: 15 amino acids. CDR3 bases: TGTGCCAGCAGTTTATGGGAGCCGATCCGTACTGAAGCTTTCTTT. As protein: CASSLWEPIRTEAFF.

This chain uses TRBV14 with TRBJ1-1; 8 positions match TRBD1. There are 13 residues in the CDR3. CDR1 SGHDN and CDR2 FVKESK come from the germline V gene. V lost 10 bases and J lost 11; bases outside the gene matches: 15. The CDR3, as DNA: TGTGCCACTTCCGCCCCGACAGGGGCAGAGGCTTTCTTT. It translates to CATSAPTGAEAFF.

This sequence joins TRBV4-1 and TRBJ2-7, with 14 bases that match TRBD2. Trimming removed 4 bases from V and 2 bases from J; junction bases left unmatched: 10. From germline, CDR1 is MGHRA and CDR2 YSYEKL. This CDR3 region has 18 residues. CDR3: CASSPQTSGRGGAYEQYF. The CDR3 nucleotides read TGCGCCAGCAGCCCCCAGACTAGCGGGAGGGGTGGGGCCTACGAGCAGTACTTC.

This clone was seen once. The V gene is TRBV3-1 (or the pseudogene TRBV3-2), the J gene TRBJ2-7; TRBD2 matches 11 bases. The CDR3 has 13 amino acids. The J segment lost 2 bases and the V segment lost 8 bases, leaving 2 bases of the junction unmatched. From germline, CDR1 is LGHDT and CDR2 YNNKEL (reference sequence). Written as DNA, the CDR3 is TGTGCCAGCCGACTAGCGGGAACCTACGAGCAGTACTTC. It encodes CASRLAGTYEQYF.

The rearrangement uses TRBV29-1 and TRBJ1-2; tentative D call: TRBD1 (6 bases). Germline values: CDR1 SQVTM, CDR2 ANQGSEA. V lost 3 bases to trimming and J lost 8 bases, with 16 bases between them. The CDR3 totals 13 residues. The CDR3 loop reads CSVEGQGPRGYTF. CDR3 sequence (DNA): TGCAGCGTTGAGGGGCAGGGGCCACGGGGCTACACCTTC.

The CDR3, as DNA: TGTGCCAGTTCAAACTGGGGACAGGGAATAGTTGAGCAGTTCTTC. Translation gives CASSNWGQGIVEQFF. The V and J genes are TRBV19 and TRBJ2-1; 9 nucleotides agree with TRBD1. The junction had 14 bases not matched to a gene; V was cut back by 8 bases and J by 9 bases. The CDR3 runs to 15 residues. Germline V gene data show CDR1 as LNHDA and CDR2 as SQIVND (reference sequence).

The gene calls are TRBV4-1 and TRBJ1-6, with a possible D match to TRBD1 (5 bases). CDR1 is MGHRA and CDR2 is YSYEKL in the germline V gene. The CDR3 runs 15 residues. The V gene lost 3 bases and the J gene lost 7 bases, with 13 bases spanning the gap. The DNA of the CDR3 is TGCGCCAGCAGCCAGGGGGGAGGTAGCAATTCACCCCTCCACTTT. Protein product: CASSQGGGSNSPLHF.

The chain couples TRBV7-8 to TRBJ2-3; 7 nucleotides align to TRBD2. Looked up from germline, CDR1 is SGHVS and CDR2 is FQNEAQ. The CDR3 runs to 17 residues. Trimming took 4 bases from V and 2 from J; bases not matched to a gene: 12. The CDR3 is CASSSLGRAGYTDTQYF. In DNA form, the CDR3 reads TGTGCCAGCAGCTCGCTTGGGCGAGCGGGGTACACAGATACGCAGTATTTT.

J is TRBJ1-4 and V is TRBV28, with 9 bases lining up with TRBD1. This CDR3 is 15 amino acids long. V was clipped by 8 bases and J by 7 bases; unmatched bases: 11. The V gene's germline CDR1 is MDHEN and CDR2 SYDVKM. CDR3 DNA: TGTGCCAGCTGTCCCCCGGGACAGGGACGTGAAAAACTGTTTTTT. Encoded protein: CASCPPGQGREKLFF.